The clone carrying this TCR beta chain was counted ten times or more. The antigen remains undetermined. The sample belongs to a study of breast tumors, draining lymph nodes, adjacent tissues. The study's findings and limits: Data only fit, rather than demonstrated, lymph node origin of most tumor T cells. Tumor repertoires ranked between lymph nodes and nontumor tissue in diversity, with V and J gene preferences.

TCRdb reprocessed the multiplex PCR reads via MiXCR and lists one record per CDR3 protein. The table shows approximately 280,000 distinct CDR3 sequences, with 30% occurring only once. The lymph nodes were axillary draining lymph nodes from breast cancer patients. The germline CDR1 and CDR2 sequences are LGHDT and YNNKEL (reference sequence). V shed 0 bases and J shed 6 bases, with 14 bases lying between them. CDR3 length equals 15 residues. The chain carries TRBV3-1 and TRBJ1-2, with D possibly being TRBD1 (5 bases). The source is a female donor with breast cancer. Some clones in this sample may be carry-over from other donors' samples. The sample was axillary lymph node tissue. CDR3 DNA sequence: TGTGCCAGCAGCCAAGATGACAGCGCTCGGGATGGCTACACCTTC. Translating it yields CASSQDDSARDGYTF.